The 30 T cell receptor beta chains listed next were all sequenced from one sample in a study of CD8 T cells in Susac syndrome. An input of 0.5 to 1 ug of RNA was subjected to reverse transcription using random hexamers. TCRdb re-analysed the immunoSEQ multiplex PCR reads in MiXCR, keeping a single row per CDR3 protein. The sample includes some 170,000 distinct CDR3 sequences, just under 95% of them seen just once. The sequenced material came from CD4+ T cells from PBMCs. Receptors originate from a human donor in good health.

The rearrangement uses TRBV19 and TRBJ2-3; D is unclear. Looked up from germline, CDR1 is LNHDA and CDR2 is SQIVND (reference sequence). The germline V and J ends were trimmed by 8 bases and 0 bases, with 15 bases remaining between them. The CDR3 runs to 15 residues. The CDR3, as DNA: TGTGCCAGTTCGTCCCGCCCATCTAGCACAGATACGCAGTATTTT. Its protein is CASSSRPSSTDTQYF.

The chain recombines TRBV18 with TRBJ1-1; 8 nucleotides agree with TRBD1. The V segment lost 3 bases and the J segment 6 bases; nucleotides outside the gene matches: 6. Germline-derived CDR1 and CDR2 are KGHSH and LQKENI. This CDR3 has 14 residues. CDR3 in DNA: TGTGCCAGCTCACCTTTGGACAGGGAGGCTGAAGCTTTCTTT. This translates into CASSPLDREAEAFF.

This clonotype was detected once. The genes are TRBV2 and TRBJ2-7; no firm D call. CDR3 length: 12 residues. Germline CDR1 reads SNHLY; CDR2 reads FYNNEI. V was cut by 6 bases and J by 0 bases, with 6 bases left in between. CDR3 protein: CASRKGSYEQYF. CDR3 nucleotides: TGTGCCAGCAGGAAGGGCTCCTACGAGCAGTACTTC.

V and J are TRBV28 and TRBJ2-5; the D is unclear. This CDR3 has 14 amino acids. CDR1 and CDR2 from the germline V gene are MDHEN and SYDVKM. The V end lost 4 bases, the J end lost 2 bases, and 11 bases lay between the germline ends. CDR3 bases: TGTGCCAGCAGTTCACCCTTAAAACAAGAGACCCAGTACTTC. This codes for CASSSPLKQETQYF.

The V and J genes are TRBV15 and TRBJ2-7; 8 nucleotides align to TRBD2. The CDR3 runs to 15 residues. Germline CDR1 reads LNHNV; CDR2 reads YYDKDF (reference sequence). V shed 5 bases and J 4 bases; nucleotides not matched to a gene: 10. The DNA of the CDR3 is TGTGCCACCAGCCCCTCCGGGCGGGAGGAATACGAGCAGTACTTC. It specifies CATSPSGREEYEQYF.

The gene calls are TRBV7-9 and TRBJ1-2, with D perhaps matching TRBD1 (6 bases). Trimming stripped 0 bases from V and 5 bases from J, with 10 bases between. The CDR3 sequence is 14 residues long. The germline V gene encodes CDR1 SEHNR and CDR2 FQNEAQ (reference sequence). The CDR3 DNA sequence: TGTGCCAGCAGCTTAGCGAGGACAGCGTATGGCTACACCTTC. It is translated as CASSLARTAYGYTF.

The chain recombines TRBV27 with TRBJ2-7; D is unresolved. Germline V gives CDR1 MNHEY, CDR2 SMNVEV (reference sequence). Trimming removed 3 bases at V and 5 bases at J, with 11 bases between. The CDR3 is made up of 13 amino acids. The CDR3 DNA is TGTGCCAGCAGTTTCTTCGGATTAGACGAGCAGTACTTC. It yields the protein CASSFFGLDEQYF.

V is TRBV29-1 and J is TRBJ1-2; D remains ambiguous. The CDR3 sequence is 13 residues long. The V end was cut by 5 bases, the J end by 0 bases, with 10 bases between. Germline V CDR1 and CDR2: SQVTM, ANQGSEA. CDR3 nucleotides: TGCAGCGTTTATAAGGGAGCTAACTATGGCTACACCTTC. It codes for CSVYKGANYGYTF.

V gene TRBV6-5 combines with J gene TRBJ2-3; possible D gene TRBD1, 5 bases. The V end was cut by 6 bases, the J end by 3 bases, with 10 bases between. The CDR3 runs to 13 residues. Germline CDR1 is MNHEY and CDR2 is SVGAGI. In DNA, the CDR3 is TGTGCCAGCAGCACAGGAGCAACAGATACGCAGTATTTT. It codes for CASSTGATDTQYF.

The rearrangement links TRBV20-1 to TRBJ2-1, with 11 bases matching TRBD1. The CDR3 covers 14 residues. Per germline, CDR1 DFQATT and CDR2 SNEGSKA (reference sequence). Trimming removed 3 bases from V and 6 bases from J; junction bases left unmatched: 4. In DNA, the CDR3 is TGCAGTGCTAGGTGGGACAGGGGGAGCAATGAGCAGTTCTTC. Protein: CSARWDRGSNEQFF.

The chain uses TRBV9 and TRBJ2-5; D remains ambiguous. Trimming left V 0 bases short and J 5 bases short, with 8 bases between. The germline V gene encodes CDR1 SGDLS and CDR2 YYNGEE. This CDR3 region has 13 residues. CDR3 protein: CASSVEVAETQYF. The CDR3 bases are TGTGCCAGCAGCGTAGAGGTAGCTGAGACCCAGTACTTC. Variable domain in full (rest from reference TRBV9 and TRBJ2-5): DSGVTQTPKHLITATGQRVTLRCSPRSGDLSVYWYQQSLDQGLQFLIQYYNGEERAKGNILERFSAQQFPDLHSELNLSSLELGDSALYFCASSVEVAETQYFGPGTRLLVL.

CDR3 sequence reads: CATSQAYEQYF. DNA for the CDR3: TGTGCCACCAGCCAAGCCTACGAGCAGTACTTC. This chain uses TRBV24-1 with TRBJ2-7, with D uncertain. The germline gives CDR1 KGHDR, CDR2 SFDVKD. V shed 7 bases and J shed 2 bases, with 5 bases lying between them. The CDR3 extends over 11 amino acids.

The gene calls are TRBV20-1 and TRBJ2-5; D uncertain. V dropped 6 bases and J dropped 4 bases, with 6 bases sitting between them. Germline CDR1 is DFQATT and CDR2 is SNEGSKA (reference sequence). CDR3 size: 10 residues. The CDR3 reads CSALSETQYF. The CDR3 coding sequence is TGCAGTGCCCTGTCAGAGACCCAGTACTTC.

This clonotype has only one observation. The CDR3 bases are TGCAGCGTTGGGCCTAGCCTATCCTACAATGAGCAGTTCTTC. This gives the protein CSVGPSLSYNEQFF. The V gene is TRBV29-1, the J gene TRBJ2-1; a weak D match, TRBD2 (5 bases). The CDR3 totals 14 residues. The germline V gene has CDR1 SQVTM and CDR2 ANQGSEA. Trimming took 4 bases from V and 1 from J, leaving 11 bases between them.

CDR3 in amino acids: CSARERQKLTGELFF. In DNA form, the CDR3 reads TGCAGTGCTAGAGAACGGCAGAAACTCACCGGGGAGCTGTTTTTT. The chain couples TRBV20-1 to TRBJ2-2; D not certain. CDR3 length: 15 amino acids. V gave up 0 bases and J gave up 4 bases, with 12 bases separating them. Germline CDR1 DFQATT, CDR2 SNEGSKA (reference sequence).

The rearrangement links TRBV7-2 to TRBJ2-3; 10 nucleotides line up with TRBD2. V dropped 6 bases and J dropped 5; count of bases not matched to a gene: 8. The CDR3 is 15 amino acids. Per the germline V gene, CDR1 is SGHTA and CDR2 is FQGNSA. The CDR3, as DNA: TGTGCCAGCAGACAACTAGCGGGGCCCCGAGATACGCAGTATTTT. This sequence encodes CASRQLAGPRDTQYF. The entire variable domain, with the rest obtained from reference TRBV7-2 and TRBJ2-3, is as follows: GAGVSQSPSNKVTEKGKDVELRCDPISGHTALYWYRQSLGQGLEFLIYFQGNSAPDKSGLPSDRFSAERTGGSVSTLTIQRTQQEDSAVYLCASRQLAGPRDTQYFGPGTRLTVL.

The chain is built from TRBV20-1 and TRBJ2-1; 13 nucleotides agree with TRBD2. V gave up 5 bases and J gave up 8 bases; unmatched junction bases: 9. This CDR3 region has 15 residues. Germline V gene sequence: CDR1 DFQATT, CDR2 SNEGSKA (reference sequence). The CDR3 loop is CSAAPGLAGLDEQFF. The DNA for the CDR3 is TGCAGTGCTGCCCCGGGACTAGCGGGACTGGATGAGCAGTTCTTC.

The chain employs TRBV29-1 and TRBJ1-2; 7 nucleotides agree with TRBD1. From germline, CDR1 is SQVTM and CDR2 ANQGSEA. CDR3 length equals 16 residues. The ends lost 4 bases at V and 4 bases at J; junction bases unmatched: 15. For the CDR3, the DNA is TGCAGCGTTGGAGAACCTCGACAGGGAGTTAGCTATGGCTACACCTTC. Amino acid sequence: CSVGEPRQGVSYGYTF. Full variable domain (rest looked up from reference TRBV29-1 and TRBJ1-2): SAVISQKPSRDICQRGTSLTIQCQVDSQVTMMFWYRQQPGQSLTLIATANQGSEATYESGFVIDKFPISRPNLTFSTLTVSNMSPEDSSIYLCSVGEPRQGVSYGYTFGSGTRLTVV.

In nucleotides, the CDR3 is TGTGCCTGGAGTGTACTTGGACTCGGCTCCGGGGAGCTGTTTTTT. Protein product: CAWSVLGLGSGELFF. This rearrangement joins TRBV30 to TRBJ2-2, with D possibly matching TRBD2 (5 bases). Deletions cut 0 bases from V and 6 bases from J, with 14 bases between. The CDR3 consists of 15 residues. Per germline, CDR1 GTSNPN and CDR2 SVGIG (reference sequence).

The chain uses TRBV7-2 and TRBJ1-2; D is perhaps TRBD1 (6 bases). V lost 4 bases to trimming and J lost 4 bases, with 19 bases between them. This CDR3 region has 16 residues. CDR1 SGHTA and CDR2 FQGNSA come from the germline V gene. The CDR3 loop is CASSSVGAGAVYGYTF. The CDR3 bases are TGTGCCAGCAGCTCCGTGGGTGCGGGGGCGGTCTATGGCTACACCTTC. Variable domain in full (rest from reference TRBV7-2 and TRBJ1-2): GAGVSQSPSNKVTEKGKDVELRCDPISGHTALYWYRQSLGQGLEFLIYFQGNSAPDKSGLPSDRFSAERTGGSVSTLTIQRTQQEDSAVYLCASSSVGAGAVYGYTFGSGTRLTVV.

V and J are TRBV20-1 and TRBJ2-3; the match to TRBD2 covers 8 bases. Trimming took 8 bases from V and 5 from J; bases not matched to a gene: 12. Germline V CDR1 and CDR2: DFQATT, SNEGSKA (reference sequence). The CDR3 sequence is 14 residues long. The CDR3 DNA sequence: TGCAGTCGGGGGATGAGCGGGAGTGTAGATACGCAGTATTTT. Protein sequence: CSRGMSGSVDTQYF.

The chain's CDR3 is CSARASLAGGYEQFF. The CDR3, as DNA: TGCAGTGCTAGAGCGTCCCTAGCGGGAGGCTATGAGCAGTTCTTC. This chain uses TRBV20-1 with TRBJ2-1; 11 bases match TRBD2. In germline, CDR1 is DFQATT, CDR2 SNEGSKA (reference sequence). CDR3 length equals 15 residues. V lost 1 base and J lost 8; bases outside the gene matches: 7.

V gene TRBV5-6 combines with J gene TRBJ1-5; a weak D match, TRBD1 (5 bases). The length of the CDR3 is 14 residues. V lost 0 bases and J lost 3, with 7 bases in between. Germline CDR1 reads SGHDT; CDR2 reads YYEEEE. The CDR3 coding sequence is TGTGCCAGCAGCTTGGCAGGGAACAATCAGCCCCAGCATTTT. Its translation is CASSLAGNNQPQHF.

The chain uses TRBV27 and TRBJ2-7, with no clear D. The germline V gene encodes CDR1 MNHEY and CDR2 SMNVEV (reference sequence). The V and J ends lost 3 bases and 2 bases respectively, with 8 bases between them. The CDR3 contains 13 residues. CDR3 protein: CASSFTAAYEQYF. CDR3 coding DNA: TGTGCCAGCAGTTTTACGGCGGCCTACGAGCAGTACTTC.

This clonotype was picked up one time. J is TRBJ1-5 and V is TRBV7-9; 9 bases map to TRBD1. The CDR3 contains 15 residues. V dropped 1 base and J dropped 8; count of bases not matched to a gene: 6. Germline loops: CDR1 SEHNR, CDR2 FQNEAQ (reference sequence). This CDR3 is CASSLDGQGWEPQHF. CDR3 nucleotide sequence: TGTGCCAGCAGCTTAGACGGACAGGGGTGGGAGCCCCAGCATTTT.

The chain couples TRBV12-5 to TRBJ2-3, with 9 bases fitting TRBD1. The V gene end was trimmed by 9 bases and the J gene end by 5 bases; junction bases not matched to a gene: 3. The CDR3 has 12 residues. Germline-derived CDR1 and CDR2 are LGHNT and FRNRAP. CDR3 sequence (DNA): TGTGCTAGCAACAGGGGGCAAGATACGCAGTATTTT. Protein: CASNRGQDTQYF.

V and J are TRBV29-1 and TRBJ2-1, with 9 nucleotides matching TRBD1. V was pared by 4 bases and J by 6 bases, with 13 bases of the junction left unmatched. The CDR3 totals 16 residues. The germline V gene encodes CDR1 SQVTM and CDR2 ANQGSEA. In DNA, the CDR3 is TGCAGCGTTGGAAGGAGAGTGGGACAGGGCTCCAATGAGCAGTTCTTC. Encoded protein: CSVGRRVGQGSNEQFF.

The gene calls are TRBV19 and TRBJ1-2, with D possibly matching TRBD1 (5 bases). With 3 bases removed from V and 7 bases from J, the gap between germline ends came to 9 bases. The CDR3 has 12 residues. CDR1 is LNHDA, CDR2 SQIVND, per germline (reference sequence). The CDR3 DNA reads as TGTGCCAGTAGTATTCGACAGCGTGGCTACACCTTC. It specifies CASSIRQRGYTF.

This clonotype was counted a single time. As DNA, the CDR3 is TGTGCCACCAGTGACCTCCGGGACAGGGTCATTGGCGAGCAGTACTTC. Translation gives CATSDLRDRVIGEQYF. This sequence joins TRBV24-1 and TRBJ2-7, with TRBD1 identical over 9 bases. The V segment lost 4 bases and the J segment 6 bases; nucleotides outside the gene matches: 12. From germline, CDR1 is KGHDR and CDR2 SFDVKD. The CDR3 spans 16 residues.

V gene TRBV9 combines with J gene TRBJ2-5; possible D gene TRBD1, 6 bases. From germline, CDR1 is SGDLS and CDR2 YYNGEE. Trimming shortened V by 4 bases and J by 1 base, and 11 bases separated the two germline ends. This CDR3 has 14 amino acids. The CDR3 sequence: CASSRWDTQETQYF. CDR3 nucleotide sequence: TGTGCCAGCAGCCGTTGGGACACCCAAGAGACCCAGTACTTC. Full variable domain (missing parts from reference TRBV9 and TRBJ2-5): DSGVTQTPKHLITATGQRVTLRCSPRSGDLSVYWYQQSLDQGLQFLIQYYNGEERAKGNILERFSAQQFPDLHSELNLSSLELGDSALYFCASSRWDTQETQYFGPGTRLLVL.